The clone carrying this T cell receptor (beta chain) was seen only once. As handled by the study authors: From reference gene primer amplification, estimates of nucleated cell counts were derived. Data came from immunoSEQ multiplex PCR; TCRdb stores just in-frame clones and leaves some out. Clone size and the V and J calls come from that table; the DNA yielded D and trimming. The repertoire includes more than 300,000 clones, about 92% of them detected once, and around a sixth sits in the top ten. This specimen comes from a study of blood T cell repertoires in COVID-19. Study details: Sources were T cells, B-cell-depleted T cells, or PBMCs; the material itself was cDNA or gDNA.

V lost 5 bases, J lost 10 bases, and 5 bases stayed unmatched. CDR3 length: 15 residues. Looked up from germline, CDR1 is MDHEN and CDR2 is SYDVKM. This chain links TRBV28 with TRBJ2-1; 16 nucleotides align to TRBD2. The sequenced sample consisted of PBMCs or T cells enriched from blood (not recorded which). The TCR was taken from a woman aged 30 to 39 who had recovered from COVID-19. CDR3 amino acids: CASSPGTSGGEEQFF. DNA of the CDR3: TGTGCCAGCAGTCCGGGGACTAGCGGGGGGGAAGAGCAGTTCTTC.